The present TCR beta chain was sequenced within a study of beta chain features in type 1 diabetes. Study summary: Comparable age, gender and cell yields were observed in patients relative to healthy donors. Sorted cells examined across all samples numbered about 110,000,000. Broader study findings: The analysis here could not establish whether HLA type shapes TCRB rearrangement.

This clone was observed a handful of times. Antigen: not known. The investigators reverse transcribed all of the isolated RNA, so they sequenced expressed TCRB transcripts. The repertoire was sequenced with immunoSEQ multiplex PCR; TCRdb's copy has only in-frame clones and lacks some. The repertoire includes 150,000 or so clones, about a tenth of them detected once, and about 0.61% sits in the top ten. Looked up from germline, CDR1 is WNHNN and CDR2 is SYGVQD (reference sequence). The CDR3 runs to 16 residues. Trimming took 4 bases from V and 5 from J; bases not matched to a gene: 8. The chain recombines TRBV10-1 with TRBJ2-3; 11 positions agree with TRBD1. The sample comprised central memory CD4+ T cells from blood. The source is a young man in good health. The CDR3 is CASSVALGTGGDTQYF. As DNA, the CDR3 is TGCGCCAGCAGTGTCGCCCTCGGGACAGGGGGAGATACGCAGTATTTT.